Listed below are T cell receptor beta chains from one sample, sequenced in a study of regulatory T cells in long-lasting Graves disease. MiXCR, run by TCRdb on the multiplex PCR reads, gives a single entry per CDR3 protein. The sample gives around 250,000 distinct CDR3 sequences, roughly a fifth of which show up once; 14% is in the top ten. Sequencing used peripheral blood mononuclear cells (PBMCs), obtained at new diagnosis, from a patient treated with antithyroid drugs. These TCRs come from a female donor with Graves disease. The CDR3 runs from the conserved cysteine through the conserved F or W. The order of the fields is J gene, D gene, V gene, clone size, CDR3 protein, CDR3 DNA. A D gene is named only where the DNA matches it firmly. The listing skips clone size in some rows; elsewhere it reads once, few, many or a size class.

J gene: TRBJ2-5; D gene: NA; V gene: TRBV5-4; clone size: many; CDR3 protein: CASSLGKQGPQETQYF; CDR3 DNA: TGTGCCAGCAGCTTGGGGAAGCAGGGACCCCAAGAGACCCAGTACTTC
J gene: TRBJ1-1; D gene: NA; V gene: TRBV6-1; clone size: many; CDR3 protein: CASRSGVKNTEAFF; CDR3 DNA: TGTGCCAGCAGAAGCGGGGTAAAGAACACTGAAGCTTTCTTT
J gene: TRBJ2-1; D gene: TRBD2; V gene: TRBV14; clone size: few; CDR3 protein: CASSQDGRAGLYNEQFF; CDR3 DNA: TGTGCCAGCAGCCAAGATGGTAGAGCGGGGCTCTACAATGAGCAGTTCTTC
J gene: TRBJ2-3; D gene: TRBD2; V gene: TRBV20-1; clone size: many; CDR3 protein: CSATTSGGTQDTQYF; CDR3 DNA: TGCAGTGCTACGACTAGCGGGGGGACCCAGGATACGCAGTATTTT
J gene: TRBJ2-2; D gene: NA; V gene: TRBV6-1; clone size: few; CDR3 protein: CASRIGVQTGELFF; CDR3 DNA: TGTGCCAGCCGAATCGGGGTTCAAACCGGGGAGCTGTTTTTT
J gene: TRBJ2-7; D gene: TRBD1; V gene: TRBV2; clone size: NA; CDR3 protein: CASSQEGGLPGQGGLGEQYF; CDR3 DNA: TGCGCCAGCAGCCAAGAAGGGGGCCTCCCGGGACAGGGGGGATTGGGCGAGCAGTACTTC
J gene: TRBJ2-7; D gene: NA; V gene: TRBV5-1; clone size: many; CDR3 protein: CASSSPGRTLGEQYF; CDR3 DNA: TGCGCCAGCAGCTCCCCAGGACGGACCTTGGGCGAGCAGTACTTC
J gene: TRBJ1-2; D gene: NA; V gene: TRBV12-3/TRBV12-4; clone size: few; CDR3 protein: CASSFGLGYTF; CDR3 DNA: TGTGCCAGCAGTTTTGGATTGGGCTACACCTTC
J gene: TRBJ1-1; D gene: NA; V gene: TRBV20-1; clone size: many; CDR3 protein: CSASLRSNTEAFF; CDR3 DNA: TGCAGTGCTAGTCTGCGCTCGAACACTGAAGCTTTCTTT
J gene: TRBJ2-2; D gene: NA; V gene: TRBV6-2/TRBV6-3; clone size: NA; CDR3 protein: CASSEQANTGELFF; CDR3 DNA: TGTGCCAGCAGTGAACAGGCGAACACCGGGGAGCTGTTTTTT
J gene: TRBJ1-2; D gene: NA; V gene: TRBV7-9; clone size: many; CDR3 protein: CASSLNLNRANGYTF; CDR3 DNA: TGTGCCAGCAGCTTAAACCTAAACAGGGCTAATGGCTACACCTTC
J gene: TRBJ1-2; D gene: TRBD1; V gene: TRBV27; clone size: NA; CDR3 protein: CASSSTGGDYGNTF; CDR3 DNA: TGTGCCAGCAGTTCGACAGGGGGCGACTATGGCAACACCTTC
J gene: TRBJ1-1; D gene: NA; V gene: TRBV7-2; clone size: many; CDR3 protein: CASSSGTLNTEAFF; CDR3 DNA: TGTGCCAGCAGCTCCGGGACCTTGAACACTGAAGCTTTCTTT
J gene: TRBJ2-7; D gene: NA; V gene: TRBV7-9; clone size: NA; CDR3 protein: CASKPIGNSYEQYF; CDR3 DNA: TGTGCCAGCAAACCGATAGGAAACTCCTACGAGCAGTACTTC
J gene: TRBJ2-6; D gene: NA; V gene: TRBV7-7; clone size: NA; CDR3 protein: CASSPSTGAGANVLTF; CDR3 DNA: TGTGCCAGCAGCCCCTCGACTGGGGCAGGGGCCAACGTCCTGACTTTC
J gene: TRBJ1-1; D gene: NA; V gene: TRBV11-3; clone size: many; CDR3 protein: CASSLSGTSNTEAFF; CDR3 DNA: TGTGCCAGCAGCTTATCTGGAACCTCGAACACTGAAGCTTTCTTT
J gene: TRBJ1-1; D gene: NA; V gene: TRBV7-2; clone size: many; CDR3 protein: CASSKKRQNTEAFF; CDR3 DNA: TGTGCCAGCAGCAAGAAACGACAGAACACTGAAGCTTTCTTT
J gene: TRBJ2-7; D gene: TRBD1; V gene: TRBV2; clone size: many; CDR3 protein: CASRTGTAYEQYF; CDR3 DNA: TGTGCCAGCAGGACCGGGACAGCCTACGAGCAGTACTTC
J gene: TRBJ1-1; D gene: NA; V gene: TRBV6-2/TRBV6-3; clone size: few; CDR3 protein: CASRQMNTEAFF; CDR3 DNA: TGTGCCAGCAGGCAGATGAACACTGAAGCTTTCTTT
J gene: TRBJ1-1; D gene: NA; V gene: TRBV27; clone size: few; CDR3 protein: CASSLSVELNTEAFF; CDR3 DNA: TGTGCCAGCAGTTTAAGTGTCGAATTAAACACTGAAGCTTTCTTT
J gene: TRBJ2-2; D gene: TRBD2; V gene: TRBV20-1; clone size: many; CDR3 protein: CSASSGSSTGELFF; CDR3 DNA: TGCAGTGCTAGTAGCGGGAGTTCTACCGGGGAGCTGTTTTTT
J gene: TRBJ2-1; D gene: TRBD2; V gene: TRBV20-1; clone size: NA; CDR3 protein: CSARGLAGQVYNEQFF; CDR3 DNA: TGCAGTGCCAGAGGACTAGCGGGACAGGTCTACAATGAGCAGTTCTTC
J gene: TRBJ1-1; D gene: TRBD1; V gene: TRBV3-1; clone size: many; CDR3 protein: CASSSGTGENTEAFF; CDR3 DNA: TGTGCCAGCAGCTCGGGGACAGGGGAGAACACTGAAGCTTTCTTT
J gene: TRBJ2-3; D gene: TRBD1; V gene: TRBV7-2; clone size: many; CDR3 protein: CASSFRGPTDTQYF; CDR3 DNA: TGTGCCAGCAGCTTTAGGGGGCCCACAGATACGCAGTATTTT
J gene: TRBJ2-3; D gene: NA; V gene: TRBV7-6; clone size: many; CDR3 protein: CASSVSSPGDTQYF; CDR3 DNA: TGTGCCAGCAGCGTTTCATCCCCCGGAGATACGCAGTATTTT
J gene: TRBJ1-5; D gene: NA; V gene: TRBV7-8; clone size: many; CDR3 protein: CASSIAGAAYSNQPQHF; CDR3 DNA: TGTGCCAGCAGCATCGCTGGGGCAGCTTATAGCAATCAGCCCCAGCATTTT
J gene: TRBJ2-7; D gene: TRBD1; V gene: TRBV30; clone size: many; CDR3 protein: CAWSVQGTNEQYF; CDR3 DNA: TGTGCCTGGAGTGTACAGGGGACAAACGAGCAGTACTTC
J gene: TRBJ1-4; D gene: TRBD1; V gene: TRBV2; clone size: many; CDR3 protein: CASVRDSNEKLFF; CDR3 DNA: TGTGCCAGCGTCCGGGACAGTAATGAAAAACTGTTTTTT
J gene: TRBJ2-5; D gene: NA; V gene: TRBV7-9; clone size: many; CDR3 protein: CASSLGDGKTQYF; CDR3 DNA: TGTGCCAGCAGCTTAGGTGACGGGAAGACCCAGTACTTC
J gene: TRBJ2-1; D gene: TRBD2; V gene: TRBV12-3/TRBV12-4; clone size: many; CDR3 protein: CASTLEGAGGLNEQFF; CDR3 DNA: TGTGCCAGCACCCTCGAAGGGGCGGGGGGGCTCAATGAGCAGTTCTTC
J gene: TRBJ1-1; D gene: NA; V gene: TRBV18; clone size: many; CDR3 protein: CASSLGTAANTEAFF; CDR3 DNA: TGTGCCAGCTCACTGGGCACCGCAGCGAACACTGAAGCTTTCTTT
J gene: TRBJ2-7; D gene: NA; V gene: TRBV12-3/TRBV12-4; clone size: many; CDR3 protein: CASSFGGSYEQYF; CDR3 DNA: TGTGCCAGCAGTTTCGGCGGTTCCTACGAGCAGTACTTC
J gene: TRBJ2-7; D gene: NA; V gene: TRBV30; clone size: few; CDR3 protein: CAWSARGSYEQYF; CDR3 DNA: TGTGCCTGGAGTGCTAGGGGATCCTACGAGCAGTACTTC
J gene: TRBJ2-5; D gene: TRBD1; V gene: TRBV6-2/TRBV6-3; clone size: NA; CDR3 protein: CASNQGAHRSF; CDR3 DNA: TGTGCCAGCAATCAGGGGGCTCACCGTTCCTTC
J gene: TRBJ2-3; D gene: TRBD2; V gene: TRBV20-1; clone size: NA; CDR3 protein: CSAYLAGFTDTQYF; CDR3 DNA: TGCAGTGCTTATCTAGCGGGATTCACAGATACGCAGTATTTT
J gene: TRBJ2-3; D gene: TRBD2; V gene: TRBV12-3/TRBV12-4; clone size: NA; CDR3 protein: CASSLRRELADTQYF; CDR3 DNA: TGTGCCAGCAGTTTGAGGCGGGAGTTGGCAGATACGCAGTATTTT
J gene: TRBJ2-1; D gene: NA; V gene: TRBV5-6; clone size: NA; CDR3 protein: CASSLEERVSQEQFF; CDR3 DNA: TGTGCCAGCAGCTTGGAGGAGAGGGTCAGTCAGGAGCAGTTCTTC
J gene: TRBJ2-5; D gene: NA; V gene: TRBV12-5; clone size: many; CDR3 protein: CASGLALVGTQYF; CDR3 DNA: TGTGCTAGTGGTTTGGCCCTAGTCGGGACCCAGTACTTC
J gene: TRBJ2-3; D gene: NA; V gene: TRBV5-1; clone size: many; CDR3 protein: CASSIGTPARTGTDTQYF; CDR3 DNA: TGCGCCAGCAGCATCGGGACTCCTGCCCGGACGGGGACAGATACGCAGTATTTT
J gene: TRBJ1-2; D gene: NA; V gene: TRBV7-2; clone size: many; CDR3 protein: CASNPFGGGAGYTF; CDR3 DNA: TGTGCCAGCAACCCCTTCGGGGGCGGCGCTGGCTACACCTTC
J gene: TRBJ1-5; D gene: TRBD1; V gene: TRBV3-1; clone size: many; CDR3 protein: CASSQGQGNQPQHF; CDR3 DNA: TGTGCCAGCAGCCAGGGACAGGGGAATCAGCCCCAGCATTTT
J gene: TRBJ2-5; D gene: NA; V gene: TRBV29-1; clone size: many; CDR3 protein: CSVGNLSQETQYF; CDR3 DNA: TGCAGCGTTGGTAATCTCTCCCAAGAGACCCAGTACTTC
J gene: TRBJ2-1; D gene: TRBD2; V gene: TRBV11-2; clone size: many; CDR3 protein: CASSQRLANYNEQFF; CDR3 DNA: TGTGCCAGCAGCCAACGACTAGCTAACTACAATGAGCAGTTCTTC
J gene: TRBJ2-2; D gene: NA; V gene: TRBV7-3; clone size: many; CDR3 protein: CASSPTERPGELFF; CDR3 DNA: TGTGCCAGCAGCCCAACGGAGCGCCCCGGGGAGCTGTTTTTT
J gene: TRBJ2-2; D gene: NA; V gene: TRBV7-2; clone size: many; CDR3 protein: CASSSNGVVNTGELFF; CDR3 DNA: TGTGCCAGCAGCTCCAATGGAGTCGTGAACACCGGGGAGCTGTTTTTT
J gene: TRBJ1-2; D gene: NA; V gene: TRBV12-3/TRBV12-4; clone size: many; CDR3 protein: CASSLGGYTF; CDR3 DNA: TGTGCCAGCAGCTTAGGTGGCTACACCTTC
J gene: TRBJ1-6; D gene: NA; V gene: TRBV7-8; clone size: many; CDR3 protein: CASSPEEVSLHF; CDR3 DNA: TGTGCCAGCAGCCCCGAGGAAGTGTCCCTCCACTTT
J gene: TRBJ1-2; D gene: NA; V gene: TRBV18; clone size: many; CDR3 protein: CASSPFNEKSYGYTF; CDR3 DNA: TGTGCCAGCTCACCCTTCAACGAAAAGAGCTATGGCTACACCTTC
J gene: TRBJ2-7; D gene: TRBD2; V gene: TRBV30; clone size: many; CDR3 protein: CAWSLGTSSYEQYF; CDR3 DNA: TGTGCCTGGAGCTTGGGGACTAGCTCCTACGAGCAGTACTTC
J gene: TRBJ2-5; D gene: TRBD1; V gene: TRBV20-1; clone size: many; CDR3 protein: CSASNEGALEETQYF; CDR3 DNA: TGCAGTGCTAGTAACGAGGGGGCGTTGGAGGAGACCCAGTACTTC
J gene: TRBJ2-3; D gene: TRBD2; V gene: TRBV10-3; clone size: many; CDR3 protein: CASSYSSGRGTDTQYF; CDR3 DNA: TGTGCCAGCAGTTACTCCAGCGGGAGGGGCACAGATACGCAGTATTTT
J gene: TRBJ1-6; D gene: TRBD1; V gene: TRBV7-3; clone size: once; CDR3 protein: CASTLTGTGYSPLHF; CDR3 DNA: TGCGCCAGCACCTTAACGGGGACAGGTTATTCACCCCTCCACTTT
J gene: TRBJ2-7; D gene: TRBD2; V gene: TRBV10-3; clone size: many; CDR3 protein: CAIRHTGTSSEQYF; CDR3 DNA: TGTGCCATCAGACACACCGGGACTAGCAGCGAGCAGTACTTC
J gene: TRBJ1-1; D gene: NA; V gene: TRBV20-1; clone size: many; CDR3 protein: CSAREAPEAWTEAFF; CDR3 DNA: TGCAGTGCTAGAGAAGCGCCGGAGGCTTGGACTGAAGCTTTCTTT